This paragraph covers one T cell receptor beta chain sequence. The germline CDR1 and CDR2 sequences are SGHRS and YFSETQ. J lost 2 bases, V lost 3 bases, and 3 bases had no gene match. The CDR3 extends over 15 amino acids. This entry belongs to a study of graft-versus-host responses after intestinal transplantation. Repertoires were generated with immunoSEQ multiplex PCR, while TCRdb's copy carries only in-frame clones and drops some. The data hold 35,000 to 55,000 clones, with roughly 91% observed a single time. The V and J genes are TRBV5-1 and TRBJ2-7; 12 bases match TRBD2. The sample here was PBMCs, taken around 790 days after a first intestinal transplant, on the day of a second. The origin of this receptor is a human patient who received an intestinal transplant, so some T cells may come from the graft donor. The CDR3 DNA reads as TGCGCCAGCAGCTGGACTAGCGGGGAAACCTACGAGCAGTACTTC. Its translation is CASSWTSGETYEQYF. The full variable domain, in which reference TRBV5-1 and TRBJ2-7 provide the parts outside the CDR3, is KAGVTQTPRYLIKTRGQQVTLSCSPISGHRSVSWYQQTPGQGLQFLFEYFSETQRNKGNFPGRFSGRQFSNSRSEMNVSTLELGDSALYLCASSWTSGETYEQYFGPGTRLTVT.